This passage covers 3 T cell receptor beta chains from one sample sequenced in a study of CD8 T cells in ankylosing spondylitis. TCRdb ran MiXCR on the 5' RACE reads and lists one entry per CDR3 protein. The table records 250,000 to 350,000 distinct CDR3 sequences, around 21% of them present only once. The sequencing sample was made of blood, either unsorted or a sorted T cell fraction (not recorded which). The receptor set was obtained from a female donor with ankylosing spondylitis or in good health (not recorded which).

J is TRBJ2-7 and V is TRBV7-2; D not certain. The CDR3 contains 14 residues. CDR1 SGHTA and CDR2 FQGNSA come from the germline V gene. Trimming stripped 5 bases from V and 1 base from J, with 12 bases between. The CDR3 sequence: CASSATTGSYEQYF. DNA of the CDR3: TGTGCCAGCAGCGCCACTACTGGTTCCTACGAGCAGTACTTC.

This rearrangement joins TRBV12-3 or TRBV12-4 to TRBJ2-1, with D maybe TRBD1 (6 bases). Trimming removed 3 bases at V and 7 bases at J, with 16 bases between. The CDR3 sequence is 15 residues long. The CDR3 protein is CASSFGRGRVNEQFF. CDR3 sequence (DNA): TGTGCCAGCAGTTTTGGCAGGGGACGTGTGAATGAGCAGTTCTTC.

This clonotype has more than one count but fewer than ten. The chain has TRBV28 and TRBJ1-2; 7 bases match TRBD1. There are 13 residues in the CDR3. Germline V gene sequence: CDR1 MDHEN, CDR2 SYDVKM. After removal of 7 bases from V and 4 bases from J, the junction contained 6 bases not matched to a gene. The CDR3 protein is CASTRHRGYGYTF. CDR3 DNA: TGTGCCAGCACCCGGCACAGGGGCTATGGCTACACCTTC.